This is a list of T cell receptor beta chains from one sample in a study of cytomegalovirus exposure and HLA in healthy donors. Libraries were prepared by immunoSEQ multiplex PCR; TCRdb keeps only in-frame clonotypes and omits some of them. The data show under 200,000 clones, approximately 80% seen once. The sequenced sample was PBMCs. The receptor set was obtained from a man aged 40-49 years in good health and CMV-seronegative. Each CDR3 is given with its conserved first and last residue. The D gene is left open where the match is weak. The size field is filled for only some rows; it gives once, few, many or a size class.

d_call,j_call,v_call,clone_size,cdr3_aa,cdr3_nt
.,TRBJ2-2,TRBV5-1,.,CASSLDNANTGELFF,TGCGCCAGCAGTCTTGACAACGCGAACACCGGGGAGCTGTTTTTT
.,TRBJ2-7,TRBV30,few,CAWVPGAYEQYF,TGTGCCTGGGTTCCGGGAGCCTACGAGCAGTACTTC
TRBD1,TRBJ2-3,TRBV5-4,.,CATRPGQGVWDTQYF,TGTGCCACCCGGCCGGGACAGGGGGTGTGGGATACGCAGTATTTT
TRBD2,TRBJ2-7,TRBV5-6,.,CASSRRTSGRPYEQYF,TGTGCCAGCAGCCGCCGGACTAGCGGGCGCCCCTACGAGCAGTACTTC
TRBD1,TRBJ2-2,TRBV5-8,.,CASSLGQGAWNTGELFF,TGTGCCAGCAGCTTGGGGCAGGGGGCTTGGAACACCGGGGAGCTGTTTTTT
TRBD1,TRBJ2-4,TRBV4-3,few,CASSPGTGGNIQYF,TGCGCCAGCAGCCCGGGGACAGGGGGAAACATTCAGTACTTC
TRBD1,TRBJ1-5,TRBV6-5,few,CASTPTGGRNQPQHF,TGTGCCAGCACTCCGACAGGGGGCCGAAATCAGCCCCAGCATTTT
.,TRBJ2-5,TRBV6-6,.,CATNREGGAYQETQYF,TGTGCCACCAACCGAGAGGGGGGGGCCTACCAAGAGACCCAGTACTTC
.,TRBJ2-3,TRBV2,.,CASSGQGLQMPTQYF,TGTGCCAGCAGTGGTCAGGGACTCCAAATGCCTACGCAGTATTTT
TRBD1,TRBJ1-2,TRBV28,.,CASSLGQGHYGYTF,TGTGCCAGCAGTTTGGGACAGGGGCACTATGGCTACACCTTC
.,TRBJ1-4,TRBV6-5,few,CASSRGTDEKLFF,TGTGCCAGCAGCCGCGGGACGGATGAAAAACTGTTTTTT
.,TRBJ1-6,TRBV10-3,once,CAITPTVRNSPLHF,TGTGCCATCACGCCGACAGTGCGAAATTCACCCCTCCACTTT
.,TRBJ1-5,TRBV5-3,.,CARSSGHDPPQHF,TGTGCCAGAAGCTCAGGGCATGATCCCCCCCAGCATTTT
.,TRBJ1-2,TRBV9,.,CASSVADRSNYGYTF,TGTGCCAGCAGCGTAGCTGACAGGAGCAACTATGGCTACACCTTC
.,TRBJ2-7,TRBV5-1,.,CASYTEVYEQYF,TGCGCCAGCTATACTGAGGTCTACGAGCAGTACTTC
TRBD1,TRBJ2-3,TRBV6-1,few,CASTGQAAPDTQYF,TGTGCCAGCACCGGACAGGCTGCCCCAGATACGCAGTATTTT
TRBD2,TRBJ2-7,TRBV5-1,.,CASSLTSGVYEQYF,TGCGCCAGCAGCCTCACTAGCGGGGTATACGAGCAGTACTTC
TRBD2,TRBJ2-1,TRBV7-8,.,CASSLHAPGTSGTVRPRGEQFF,TGTGCCAGCAGCTTACATGCCCCCGGGACTAGCGGCACCGTTCGGCCGCGGGGGGAGCAGTTCTTC
.,TRBJ2-5,TRBV10-3,.,CAISPGGPTQYF,TGTGCCATCAGCCCCGGAGGGCCGACCCAGTACTTC
TRBD1,TRBJ1-5,TRBV6-1,.,CASSDRQGGNQPQHF,TGTGCCAGCAGTGATCGACAGGGAGGAAATCAGCCCCAGCATTTT
TRBD1,TRBJ2-5,TRBV28,.,CASAGPGTGQETQYF,TGTGCCAGCGCCGGACCCGGGACAGGGCAAGAGACCCAGTACTTC
.,TRBJ1-3,TRBV5-6,.,CASSHLREWGNTIYF,TGTGCCAGCAGTCATCTCCGGGAATGGGGAAACACCATATATTTT
TRBD2,TRBJ2-1,TRBV6-5,.,CASSSLAGGYNEQFF,TGTGCCAGCAGTTCACTAGCGGGGGGGTACAATGAGCAGTTCTTC
.,TRBJ1-3,TRBV10-3,.,CAISGGQANSGNTIYF,TGTGCCATCAGTGGTGGGCAGGCAAACTCTGGAAACACCATATATTTT
.,TRBJ1-2,TRBV6-5,.,CASRQTAYYGYTF,TGTGCCAGCAGGCAGACAGCTTATTATGGCTACACCTTC
.,TRBJ1-1,TRBV19,.,CASSIYLGDEAFF,TGTGCCAGTAGTATCTATCTCGGGGATGAAGCTTTCTTT
TRBD2,TRBJ2-3,TRBV27,.,CASSYSGGYDSTDTQYF,TGTGCCAGCAGTTACAGCGGGGGTTATGATAGCACAGATACGCAGTATTTT
.,TRBJ2-2,TRBV10-1,.,CASSDGTGELFF,TGCGCCAGCAGTGACGGCACCGGGGAGCTGTTTTTT
.,TRBJ2-1,TRBV7-6,.,CASSTSPGGEQFF,TGTGCCAGCAGCACGAGCCCAGGTGGCGAGCAGTTCTTC
.,TRBJ2-6,TRBV5-6,few,CASSFSVSGANVLTF,TGTGCCAGCAGCTTCTCGGTCTCTGGGGCCAACGTCCTGACTTTC
TRBD1,TRBJ2-7,TRBV5-6,.,CASSYRDRRYEQYF,TGTGCCAGCAGCTACCGGGACAGGCGCTACGAGCAGTACTTC
.,TRBJ1-2,TRBV15,once,CATSRDRDNYYGYTF,TGTGCCACCAGCAGGGACCGGGACAACTATTATGGCTACACCTTC
.,TRBJ2-1,TRBV9,.,CASSVFDSTSSYNEQFF,TGTGCCAGCAGCGTATTCGACTCCACGAGCTCCTACAATGAGCAGTTCTTC
.,TRBJ1-2,TRBV5-1,.,CASSLDRNYGYTF,TGCGCCAGCAGCTTGGATCGTAACTATGGCTACACCTTC
.,TRBJ1-1,TRBV7-2,.,CASSLLSGSHTEAFF,TGTGCCAGCAGCTTACTCAGCGGGTCGCACACTGAAGCTTTCTTT